The count of the clone carrying this TCR beta chain is one. The sample belongs to a study of blood T cell repertoires in COVID-19. Method: immunoSEQ multiplex PCR; TCRdb's copy keeps in-frame clones and lacks some. Of more than 300,000 clones in the sample, more than 75% were seen once. This CDR3 is 14 amino acids long. Germline V gene data show CDR1 as MNHNS and CDR2 as SASEGT. V was clipped by 0 bases and J by 9 bases, with 12 bases between them. Cohorts were determined from participant-reported clinical history. What was sequenced was PBMCs or T cells enriched from blood (not recorded which). This clonotype was obtained from a woman aged 18-35 years who had recovered from COVID-19. This chain uses TRBV6-1 with TRBJ2-1, with a weak D call TRBD2 (5 bases). In DNA, the CDR3 is TGTGCCAGCAGTGAAGCTGAGGGAAGTAGTGAGCAGTTCTTC. Its translation: CASSEAEGSSEQFF.